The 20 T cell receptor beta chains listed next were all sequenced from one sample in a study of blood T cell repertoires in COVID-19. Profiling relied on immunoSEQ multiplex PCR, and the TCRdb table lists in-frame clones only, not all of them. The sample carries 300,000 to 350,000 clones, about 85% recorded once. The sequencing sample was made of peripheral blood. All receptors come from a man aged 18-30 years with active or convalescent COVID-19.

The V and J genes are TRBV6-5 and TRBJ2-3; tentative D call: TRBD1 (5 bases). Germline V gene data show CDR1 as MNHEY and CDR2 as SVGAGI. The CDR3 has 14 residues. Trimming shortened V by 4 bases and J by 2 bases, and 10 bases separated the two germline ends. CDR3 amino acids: CASSLQENTDTQYF. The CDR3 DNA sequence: TGTGCCAGCAGTTTACAGGAGAACACAGATACGCAGTATTTT.

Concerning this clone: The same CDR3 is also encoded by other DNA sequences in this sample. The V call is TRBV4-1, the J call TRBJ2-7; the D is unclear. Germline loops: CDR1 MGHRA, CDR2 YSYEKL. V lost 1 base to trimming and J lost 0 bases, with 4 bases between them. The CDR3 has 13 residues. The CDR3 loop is CASSQGASYEQYF. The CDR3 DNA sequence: TGCGCCAGCAGCCAAGGAGCCTCCTACGAGCAGTACTTC.

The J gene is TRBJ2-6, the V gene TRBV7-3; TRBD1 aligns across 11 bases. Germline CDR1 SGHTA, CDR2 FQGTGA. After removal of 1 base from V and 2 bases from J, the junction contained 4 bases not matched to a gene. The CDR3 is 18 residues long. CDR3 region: CASSLRGTGGTGANVLTF. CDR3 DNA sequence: TGTGCCAGCAGCTTAAGAGGGACAGGGGGGACTGGGGCCAACGTCCTGACTTTC.

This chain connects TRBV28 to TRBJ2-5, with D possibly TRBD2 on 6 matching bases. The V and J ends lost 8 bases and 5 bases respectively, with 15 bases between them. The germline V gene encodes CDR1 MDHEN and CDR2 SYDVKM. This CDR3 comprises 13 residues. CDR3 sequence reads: CASSWAGYETQYF. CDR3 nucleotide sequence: TGTGCCAGCTCCTGGGCGGGGTATGAGACCCAGTACTTC.

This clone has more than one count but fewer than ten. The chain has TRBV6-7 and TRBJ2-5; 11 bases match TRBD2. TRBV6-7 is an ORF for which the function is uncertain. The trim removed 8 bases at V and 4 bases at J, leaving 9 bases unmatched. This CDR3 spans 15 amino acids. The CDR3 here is CASWYGLAGGETQYF. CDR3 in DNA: TGTGCCAGCTGGTACGGACTAGCGGGCGGAGAGACCCAGTACTTC.

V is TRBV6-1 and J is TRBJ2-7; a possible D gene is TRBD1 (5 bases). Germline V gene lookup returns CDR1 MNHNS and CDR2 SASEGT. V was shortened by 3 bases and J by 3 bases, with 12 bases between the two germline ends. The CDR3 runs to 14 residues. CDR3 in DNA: TGTGCCAGCAGTGAGCGCAGGGCTCTCTACGAGCAGTACTTC. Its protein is CASSERRALYEQYF.

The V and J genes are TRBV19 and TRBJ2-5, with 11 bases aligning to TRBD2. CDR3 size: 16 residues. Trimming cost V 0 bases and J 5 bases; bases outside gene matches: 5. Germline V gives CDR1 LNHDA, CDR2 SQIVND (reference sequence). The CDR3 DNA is TGTGCCAGTAGTATAGACACTAGCGGGAGTTCGGAGACCCAGTACTTC. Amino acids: CASSIDTSGSSETQYF.

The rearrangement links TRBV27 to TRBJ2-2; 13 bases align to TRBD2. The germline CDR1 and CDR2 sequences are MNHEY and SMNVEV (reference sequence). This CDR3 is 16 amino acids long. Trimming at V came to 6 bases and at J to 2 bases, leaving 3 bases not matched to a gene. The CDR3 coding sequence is TGTGCCAGCAGACTAGCGGGAGGGCCCAACACCGGGGAGCTGTTTTTT. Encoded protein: CASRLAGGPNTGELFF.

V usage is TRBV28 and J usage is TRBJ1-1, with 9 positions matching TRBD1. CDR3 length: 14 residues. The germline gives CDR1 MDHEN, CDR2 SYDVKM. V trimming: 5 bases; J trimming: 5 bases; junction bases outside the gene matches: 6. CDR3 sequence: CASSPGTGLTEAFF. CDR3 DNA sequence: TGTGCCAGCAGTCCGGGGACAGGGTTAACTGAAGCTTTCTTT. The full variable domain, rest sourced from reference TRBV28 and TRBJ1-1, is DVKVTQSSRYLVKRTGEKVFLECVQDMDHENMFWYRQDPGLGLRLIYFSYDVKMKEKGDIPEGYSVSREKKERFSLILESASTNQTSMYLCASSPGTGLTEAFFGQGTRLTVV.

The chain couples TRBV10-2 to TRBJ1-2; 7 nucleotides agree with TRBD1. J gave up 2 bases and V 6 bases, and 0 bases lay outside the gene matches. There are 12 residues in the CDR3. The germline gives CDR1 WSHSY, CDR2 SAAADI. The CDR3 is CASRDRNYGYTF. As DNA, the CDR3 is TGCGCCAGCAGGGACAGGAACTATGGCTACACCTTC.

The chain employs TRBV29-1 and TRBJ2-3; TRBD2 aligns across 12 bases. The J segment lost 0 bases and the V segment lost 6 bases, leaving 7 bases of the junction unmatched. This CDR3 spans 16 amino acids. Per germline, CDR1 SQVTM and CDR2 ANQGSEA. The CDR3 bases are TGCAGCGTCGAATATGGGACTAGCGGGAGCACAGATACGCAGTATTTT. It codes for CSVEYGTSGSTDTQYF.

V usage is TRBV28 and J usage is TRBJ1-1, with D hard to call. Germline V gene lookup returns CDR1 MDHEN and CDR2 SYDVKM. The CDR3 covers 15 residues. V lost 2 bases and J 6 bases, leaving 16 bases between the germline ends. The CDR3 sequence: CASSLPLTEKPEAFF. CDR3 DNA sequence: TGTGCCAGCAGTTTACCCCTGACTGAGAAACCTGAAGCTTTCTTT.

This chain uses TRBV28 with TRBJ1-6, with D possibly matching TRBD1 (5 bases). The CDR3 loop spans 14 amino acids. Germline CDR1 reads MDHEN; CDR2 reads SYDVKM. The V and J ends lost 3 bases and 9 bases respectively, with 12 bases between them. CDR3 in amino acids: CASSFGAETSPLHF. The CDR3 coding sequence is TGTGCCAGCAGTTTTGGGGCGGAAACTTCACCCCTCCACTTT.

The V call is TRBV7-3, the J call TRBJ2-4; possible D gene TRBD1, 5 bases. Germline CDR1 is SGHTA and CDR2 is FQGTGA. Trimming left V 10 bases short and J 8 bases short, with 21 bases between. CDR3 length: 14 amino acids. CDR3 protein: CATFLQEGFDIQYF. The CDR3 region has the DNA TGTGCCACTTTTCTACAGGAAGGTTTTGACATTCAGTACTTC.

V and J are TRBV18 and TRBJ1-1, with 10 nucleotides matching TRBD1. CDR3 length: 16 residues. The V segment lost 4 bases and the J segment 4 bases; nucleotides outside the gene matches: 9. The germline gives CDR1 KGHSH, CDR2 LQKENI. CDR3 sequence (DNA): TGTGCCAGCTCACTCACCGGGACAGGGGAGCCCACTGAAGCTTTCTTT. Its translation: CASSLTGTGEPTEAFF.

The CDR3 bases are TGTGCCAGCAGCTTCACAGGGGATTCACCCCTCCACTTT. This encodes CASSFTGDSPLHF. V and J are TRBV5-5 and TRBJ1-6, with TRBD1 identical over 7 bases. Losses at the gene ends were 2 bases for V and 8 bases for J; bases not matched to a gene: 1. This CDR3 is 13 amino acids long. The V gene's germline CDR1 is SGHKS and CDR2 YYEKEE (reference sequence). The whole variable domain, remainder taken from reference TRBV5-5 and TRBJ1-6, is DAGVTQSPTHLIKTRGQQVTLRCSPISGHKSVSWYQQVLGQGPQFIFQYYEKEERGRGNFPDRFSARQFPNYSSELNVNALLLGDSALYLCASSFTGDSPLHFGNGTRLTVT.

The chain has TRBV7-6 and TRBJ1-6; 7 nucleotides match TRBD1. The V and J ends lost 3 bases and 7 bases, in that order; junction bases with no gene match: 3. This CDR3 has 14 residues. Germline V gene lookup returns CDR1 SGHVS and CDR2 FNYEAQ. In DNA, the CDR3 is TGTGCCAGCAGCTTGCGACAGGGAAATTCACCCCTCCACTTT. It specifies CASSLRQGNSPLHF.

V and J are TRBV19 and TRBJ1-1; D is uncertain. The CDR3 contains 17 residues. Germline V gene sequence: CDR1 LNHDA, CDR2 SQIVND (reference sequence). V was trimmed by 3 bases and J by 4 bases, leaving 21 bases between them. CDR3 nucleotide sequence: TGTGCCAGTAGTATTCGTTTGAGGGAGGGTCGGGTCACTGAAGCTTTCTTT. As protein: CASSIRLREGRVTEAFF.

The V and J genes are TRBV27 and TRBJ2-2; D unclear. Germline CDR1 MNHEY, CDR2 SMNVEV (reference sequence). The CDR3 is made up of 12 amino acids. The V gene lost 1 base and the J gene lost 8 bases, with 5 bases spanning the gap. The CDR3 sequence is CASSLFRGELFF. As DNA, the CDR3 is TGTGCCAGCAGTTTATTCAGGGGGGAGCTGTTTTTT.

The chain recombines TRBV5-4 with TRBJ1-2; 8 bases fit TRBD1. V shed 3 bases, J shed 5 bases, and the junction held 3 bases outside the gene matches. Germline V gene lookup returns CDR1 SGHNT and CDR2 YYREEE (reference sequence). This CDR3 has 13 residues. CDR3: CASSWTGNYGYTF. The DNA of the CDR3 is TGTGCCAGCAGCTGGACAGGGAATTATGGCTACACCTTC.